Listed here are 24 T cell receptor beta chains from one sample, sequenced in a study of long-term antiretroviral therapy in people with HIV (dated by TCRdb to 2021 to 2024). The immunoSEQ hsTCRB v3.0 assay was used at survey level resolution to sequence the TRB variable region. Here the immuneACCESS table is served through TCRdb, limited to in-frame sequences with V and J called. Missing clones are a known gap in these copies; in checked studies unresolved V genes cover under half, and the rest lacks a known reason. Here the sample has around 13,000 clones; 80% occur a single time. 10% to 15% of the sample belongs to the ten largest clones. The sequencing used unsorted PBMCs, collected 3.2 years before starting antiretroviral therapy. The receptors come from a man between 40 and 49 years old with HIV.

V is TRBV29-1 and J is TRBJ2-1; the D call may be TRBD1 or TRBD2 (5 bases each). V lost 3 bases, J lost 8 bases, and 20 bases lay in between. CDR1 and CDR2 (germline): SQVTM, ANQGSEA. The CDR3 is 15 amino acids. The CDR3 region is CSVDRGRTGVDEQFF. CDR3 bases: TGCAGCGTTGACCGGGGACGGACGGGTGTCGATGAGCAGTTCTTC.

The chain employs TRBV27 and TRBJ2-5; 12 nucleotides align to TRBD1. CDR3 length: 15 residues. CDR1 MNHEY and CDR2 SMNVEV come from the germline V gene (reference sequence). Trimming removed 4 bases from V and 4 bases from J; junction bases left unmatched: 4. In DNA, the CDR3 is TGTGCCAGCAGTTCGGGGACAGGGGGCGCAGAGACCCAGTACTTC. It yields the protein CASSSGTGGAETQYF.

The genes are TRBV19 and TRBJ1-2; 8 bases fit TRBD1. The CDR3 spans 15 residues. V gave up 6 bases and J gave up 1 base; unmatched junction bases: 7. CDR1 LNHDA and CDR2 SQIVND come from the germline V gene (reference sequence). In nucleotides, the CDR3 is TGTGCCAGTAGCACTATACAGGGGGATAACTATGGCTACACCTTC. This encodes CASSTIQGDNYGYTF.

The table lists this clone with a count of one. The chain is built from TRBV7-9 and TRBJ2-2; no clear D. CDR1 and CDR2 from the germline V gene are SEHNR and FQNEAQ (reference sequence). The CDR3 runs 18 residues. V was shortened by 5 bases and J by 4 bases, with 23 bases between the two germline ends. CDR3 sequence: CASSLKRGSLDGTGELFF. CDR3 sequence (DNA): TGTGCCAGCAGCCTAAAACGCGGCAGCCTGGATGGCACCGGGGAGCTGTTTTTT.

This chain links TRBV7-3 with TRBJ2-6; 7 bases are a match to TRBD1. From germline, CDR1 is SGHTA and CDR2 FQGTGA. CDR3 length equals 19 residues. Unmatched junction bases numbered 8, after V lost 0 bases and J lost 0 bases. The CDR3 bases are TGTGCCAGCAGCTTAACACGACAGGGCGGCCTCTCTGGGGCCAACGTCCTGACTTTC. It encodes CASSLTRQGGLSGANVLTF.

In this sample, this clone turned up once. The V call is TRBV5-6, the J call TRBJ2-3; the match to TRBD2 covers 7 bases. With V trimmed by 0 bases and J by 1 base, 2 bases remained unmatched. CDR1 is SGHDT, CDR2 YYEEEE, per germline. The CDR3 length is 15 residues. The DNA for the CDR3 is TGTGCCAGCAGCTTGGTTGCGGGGGGCACAGATACGCAGTATTTT. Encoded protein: CASSLVAGGTDTQYF.

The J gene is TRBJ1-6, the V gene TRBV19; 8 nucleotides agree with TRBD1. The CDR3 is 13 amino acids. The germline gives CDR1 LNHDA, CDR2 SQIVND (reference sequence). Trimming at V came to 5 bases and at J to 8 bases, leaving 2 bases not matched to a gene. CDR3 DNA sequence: TGTGCCAGTAGTCTACAGGGGGATTCACCCCTCCACTTT. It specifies CASSLQGDSPLHF.

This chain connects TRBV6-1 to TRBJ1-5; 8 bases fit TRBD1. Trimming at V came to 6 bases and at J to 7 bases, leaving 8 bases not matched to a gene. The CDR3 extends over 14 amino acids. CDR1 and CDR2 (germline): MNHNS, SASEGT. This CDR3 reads CASRSGGAGQPQHF. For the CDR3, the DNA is TGTGCCAGCAGATCAGGGGGCGCGGGACAGCCCCAGCATTTT.

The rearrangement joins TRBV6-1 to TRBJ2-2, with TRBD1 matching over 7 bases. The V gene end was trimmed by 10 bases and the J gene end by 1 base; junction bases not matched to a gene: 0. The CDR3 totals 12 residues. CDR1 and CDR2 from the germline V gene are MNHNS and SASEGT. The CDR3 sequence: CANRGNTGELFF. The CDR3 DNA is TGTGCCAACAGGGGGAACACCGGGGAGCTGTTTTTT.

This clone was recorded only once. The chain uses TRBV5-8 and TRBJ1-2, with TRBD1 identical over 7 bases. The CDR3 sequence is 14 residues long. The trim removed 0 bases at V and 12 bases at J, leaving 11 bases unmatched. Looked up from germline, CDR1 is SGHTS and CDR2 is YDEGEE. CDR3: CASSLGTGGSGHTF. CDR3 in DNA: TGTGCCAGCAGCTTGGGGACAGGTGGGTCTGGACACACCTTC.

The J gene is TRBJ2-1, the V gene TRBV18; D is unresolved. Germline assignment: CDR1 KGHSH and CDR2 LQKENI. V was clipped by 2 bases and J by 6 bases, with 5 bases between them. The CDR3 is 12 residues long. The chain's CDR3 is CASSPTSNEQFF. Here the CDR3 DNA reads TGTGCCAGCTCACCAACCAGCAATGAGCAGTTCTTC.

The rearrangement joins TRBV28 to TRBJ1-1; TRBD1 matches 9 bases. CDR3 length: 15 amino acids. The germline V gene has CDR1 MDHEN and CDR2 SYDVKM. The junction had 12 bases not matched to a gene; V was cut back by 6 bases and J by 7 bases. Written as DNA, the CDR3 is TGTGCCAGCAGATATACCGGGACAGGGAAAAATGAAGCTTTCTTT. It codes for CASRYTGTGKNEAFF. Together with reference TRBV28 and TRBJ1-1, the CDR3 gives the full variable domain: DVKVTQSSRYLVKRTGEKVFLECVQDMDHENMFWYRQDPGLGLRLIYFSYDVKMKEKGDIPEGYSVSREKKERFSLILESASTNQTSMYLCASRYTGTGKNEAFFGQGTRLTVV.

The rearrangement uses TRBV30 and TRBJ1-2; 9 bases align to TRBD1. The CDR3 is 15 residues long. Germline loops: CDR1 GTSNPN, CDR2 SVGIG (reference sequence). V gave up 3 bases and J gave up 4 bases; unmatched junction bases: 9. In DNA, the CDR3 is TGTGCCTGGAGCCTAGGGACAGGGTCTATCTATGGCTACACCTTC. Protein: CAWSLGTGSIYGYTF.

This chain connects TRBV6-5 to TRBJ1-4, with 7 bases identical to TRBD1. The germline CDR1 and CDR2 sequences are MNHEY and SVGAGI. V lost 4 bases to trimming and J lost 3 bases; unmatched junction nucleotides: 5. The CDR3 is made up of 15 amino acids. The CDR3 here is CASSSTQGANEKLFF. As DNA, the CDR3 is TGTGCCAGCAGTTCCACTCAGGGGGCTAATGAAAAACTGTTTTTT.

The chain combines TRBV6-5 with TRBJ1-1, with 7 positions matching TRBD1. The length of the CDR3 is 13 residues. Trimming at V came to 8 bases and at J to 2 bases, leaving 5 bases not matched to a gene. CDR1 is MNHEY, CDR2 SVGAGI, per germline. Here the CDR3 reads CASRQGPNTEAFF. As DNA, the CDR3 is TGTGCCAGCCGACAGGGTCCTAACACTGAAGCTTTCTTT.

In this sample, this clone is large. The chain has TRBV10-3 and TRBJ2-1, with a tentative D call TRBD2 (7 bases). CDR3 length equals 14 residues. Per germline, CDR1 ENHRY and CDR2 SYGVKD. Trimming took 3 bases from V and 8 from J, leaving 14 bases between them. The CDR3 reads CAISDGGGLDEQFF. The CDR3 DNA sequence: TGTGCCATCAGTGATGGGGGGGGCTTGGATGAGCAGTTCTTC.

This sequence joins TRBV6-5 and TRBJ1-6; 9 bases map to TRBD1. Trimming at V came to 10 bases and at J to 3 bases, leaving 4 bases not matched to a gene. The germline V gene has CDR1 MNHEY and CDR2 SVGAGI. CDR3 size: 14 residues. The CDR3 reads CATQGQGYNSPLHF. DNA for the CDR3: TGTGCCACCCAGGGACAGGGCTATAATTCACCCCTCCACTTT.

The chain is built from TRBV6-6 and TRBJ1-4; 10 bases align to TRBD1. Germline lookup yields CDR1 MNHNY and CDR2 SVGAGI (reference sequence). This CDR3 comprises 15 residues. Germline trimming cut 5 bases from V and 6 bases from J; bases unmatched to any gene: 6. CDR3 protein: CASSQSTGGYEKLFF. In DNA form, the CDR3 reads TGTGCCAGCAGTCAATCGACAGGGGGCTATGAAAAACTGTTTTTT.

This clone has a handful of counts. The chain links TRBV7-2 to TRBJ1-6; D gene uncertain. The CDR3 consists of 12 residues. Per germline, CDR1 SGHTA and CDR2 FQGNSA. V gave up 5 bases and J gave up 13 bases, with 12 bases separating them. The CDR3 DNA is TGTGCCAGCAGCCCTAGGTTGTCCCCCCTCCACTTT. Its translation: CASSPRLSPLHF.

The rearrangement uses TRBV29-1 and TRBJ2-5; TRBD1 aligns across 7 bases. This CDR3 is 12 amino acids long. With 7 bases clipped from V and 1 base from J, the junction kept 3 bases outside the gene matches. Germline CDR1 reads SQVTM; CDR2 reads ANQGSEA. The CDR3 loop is CSEKGAQETQYF. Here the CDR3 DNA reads TGCAGCGAGAAGGGGGCCCAAGAGACCCAGTACTTC. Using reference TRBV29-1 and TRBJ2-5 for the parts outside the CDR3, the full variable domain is SAVISQKPSRDICQRGTSLTIQCQVDSQVTMMFWYRQQPGQSLTLIATANQGSEATYESGFVIDKFPISRPNLTFSTLTVSNMSPEDSSIYLCSEKGAQETQYFGPGTRLLVL.

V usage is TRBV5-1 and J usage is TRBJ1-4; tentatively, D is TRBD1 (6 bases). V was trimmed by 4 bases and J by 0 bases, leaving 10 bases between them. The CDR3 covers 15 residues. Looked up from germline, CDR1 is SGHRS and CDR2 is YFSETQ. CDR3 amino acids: CASSPGTPTNEKLFF. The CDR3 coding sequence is TGCGCCAGCAGCCCTGGGACACCAACTAATGAAAAACTGTTTTTT.

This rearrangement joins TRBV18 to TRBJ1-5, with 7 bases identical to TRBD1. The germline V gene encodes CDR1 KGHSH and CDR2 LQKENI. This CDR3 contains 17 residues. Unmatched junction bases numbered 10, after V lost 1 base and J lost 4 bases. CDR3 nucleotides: TGTGCCAGCTCACCACAAAGGGCCGACAGGGAAAATCAGCCCCAGCATTTT. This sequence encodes CASSPQRADRENQPQHF.

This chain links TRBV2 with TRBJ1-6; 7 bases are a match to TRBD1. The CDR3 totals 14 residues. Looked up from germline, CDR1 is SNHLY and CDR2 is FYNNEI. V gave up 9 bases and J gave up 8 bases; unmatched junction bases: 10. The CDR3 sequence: CASKWGTADSPLHF. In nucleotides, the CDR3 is TGTGCCAGTAAGTGGGGGACAGCTGATTCACCCCTCCACTTT. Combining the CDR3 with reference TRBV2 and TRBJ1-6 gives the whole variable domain EPEVTQTPSHQVTQMGQEVILRCVPISNHLYFYWYRQILGQKVEFLVSFYNNEISEKSEIFDDQFSVERPDGSNFTLKIRSTKLEDSAMYFCASKWGTADSPLHFGNGTRLTVT.

In nucleotides, the CDR3 is TGTGCCAGCAGCCCCCGCAGGGGTCCGCATACGCAGTATTTT. It is translated as CASSPRRGPHTQYF. V usage is TRBV7-9 and J usage is TRBJ2-3; D perhaps matches TRBD1 (6 bases). Germline lookup yields CDR1 SEHNR and CDR2 FQNEAQ (reference sequence). There are 14 residues in the CDR3. V was trimmed by 5 bases and J by 7 bases, leaving 16 bases between them.